The 21 T cell receptor beta chains presented below share a single source sample, sequenced in a study of T cells after yellow fever vaccination. TCRdb used MiXCR to reprocess the 5' RACE reads, holding one entry per CDR3 protein. Of some 240,000 distinct CDR3 sequences detected, over 3% appear once; the ten largest clones hold around 20%. Sample: PBMCs, taken 15 days after the yellow fever booster vaccination. The origin of the receptors is a man aged 18-30 years who received the YFV17D yellow fever vaccine.

This clonotype has a count of ten or more. This rearrangement joins TRBV28 to TRBJ1-5, with a tentative D call TRBD1 (5 bases). Deletions cut 3 bases from V and 7 bases from J, with 16 bases between. Per germline, CDR1 MDHEN and CDR2 SYDVKM. CDR3 length: 15 residues. The CDR3 DNA is TGTGCCAGCAGTTTTGTCCGGGGCGAGAAGCAGCCCCAGCATTTT. It specifies CASSFVRGEKQPQHF.

This clonotype was detected many times. This chain joins TRBV5-1 and TRBJ2-2, with TRBD2 identical over 8 bases. CDR1 is SGHRS and CDR2 is YFSETQ in the germline V gene. J lost 4 bases, V lost 1 base, and 3 bases had no gene match. The CDR3 has 15 amino acids. CDR3 sequence: CASSLSLAATGELFF. The CDR3 DNA is TGCGCCAGCAGCTTGTCACTAGCGGCCACCGGGGAGCTGTTTTTT.

This clonotype was observed many times. V and J are TRBV7-2 and TRBJ2-3, with unresolved D. The CDR3 covers 16 residues. CDR1 and CDR2 (germline): SGHTA, FQGNSA. Trimming pared 5 bases from V and 2 bases from J, leaving 17 bases between. The CDR3 sequence is CASSPARLGNTDTQYF. The CDR3 DNA reads TGTGCCAGCAGCCCAGCCCGGCTAGGAAACACAGATACGCAGTATTTT.

Ten or more counts support this clonotype. V gene TRBV5-1 combines with J gene TRBJ2-3, with D perhaps assigned TRBD1 or TRBD2 (5 bases each). Germline values: CDR1 SGHRS, CDR2 YFSETQ. Trimming left V 6 bases short and J 1 base short, with 12 bases between. The CDR3 is 14 residues long. Here the CDR3 reads CASTSGLGTDTQYF. The CDR3 DNA reads TGCGCCAGCACCTCGGGGCTGGGCACAGATACGCAGTATTTT. The full variable domain, its missing parts supplied by reference TRBV5-1 and TRBJ2-3, is KAGVTQTPRYLIKTRGQQVTLSCSPISGHRSVSWYQQTPGQGLQFLFEYFSETQRNKGNFPGRFSGRQFSNSRSEMNVSTLELGDSALYLCASTSGLGTDTQYFGPGTRLTVL.

This clonotype was recorded many times. V is TRBV28 and J is TRBJ1-3; D is undetermined. Trimming removed 7 bases at V and 4 bases at J, with 8 bases between. The germline CDR1 and CDR2 sequences are MDHEN and SYDVKM. This CDR3 has 12 amino acids. The CDR3 region has the DNA TGTGCCAGCACCGGGGTGGGAAACACCATATATTTT. It yields the protein CASTGVGNTIYF.

In regard to this clonotype: A much larger clone is a single base away; this may be a read error. This chain links TRBV4-2 with TRBJ2-3, with D uncertain. Per the germline V gene, CDR1 is LGHNA and CDR2 is YNFKEQ. CDR3 length: 16 residues. The CDR3 DNA reads TGCGCCAGCAGCCGAGAAGTGGCAGCTAGCACAGATACGCAGTATTTT. Translated: CASSREVAASTDTQYF.

This clonotype was counted at least ten times. V and J are TRBV5-1 and TRBJ1-1; D unresolved. The germline V gene encodes CDR1 SGHRS and CDR2 YFSETQ. Deletions cut 0 bases from V and 6 bases from J, with 9 bases between. There are 13 residues in the CDR3. CDR3 nucleotides: TGCGCCAGCAGCTTGGGTCAAGGGCCTGAAGCTTTCTTT. Encoded protein: CASSLGQGPEAFF.

This clonotype showed up just a few times. The V call is TRBV1, the J call TRBJ1-1. TRBV1 is annotated as a pseudogene. This CDR3 has 15 residues. CDR3 sequence: CTSQAGGIHNTEAFF. The CDR3 DNA reads as TGCACCAGCCAAGCCGGCGGTATCCATAACACTGAAGCTTTCTTT.

This clonotype was counted many times. The chain links TRBV29-1 to TRBJ2-2; 8 bases agree with TRBD2. Germline CDR1 is SQVTM and CDR2 is ANQGSEA. The CDR3 covers 13 residues. Trimming at V came to 6 bases and at J to 5 bases, leaving 5 bases not matched to a gene. CDR3 nucleotide sequence: TGCAGCGTGGGACTAGGGACGACCGGGGAGCTGTTTTTT. Protein: CSVGLGTTGELFF.

This clonotype appeared many times. The chain uses TRBV7-3 and TRBJ2-3; D is possibly TRBD1 or TRBD2 (5 bases each). With 1 base removed from V and 6 bases from J, the gap between germline ends came to 11 bases. The length of the CDR3 is 14 residues. Per the germline V gene, CDR1 is SGHTA and CDR2 is FQGTGA. The CDR3 DNA follows: TGTGCCAGCAGCTTAAGTCGGGACCTTGATACGCAGTATTTT. It yields the protein CASSLSRDLDTQYF.

In this sample, this clonotype turned up many times. CDR3 in amino acids: CASRGRYSNQPQHF. CDR3 bases: TGTGCCAGCAGAGGACGGTATAGCAATCAGCCCCAGCATTTT. V is TRBV12-3 or TRBV12-4 and J is TRBJ1-5; no firm D call. Trimming took off 6 bases at V and 0 bases at J, with 9 bases between the two ends. This CDR3 has 14 amino acids.

About this clonotype itself: Possible read error: a much larger clone is one base away. The rearrangement uses TRBV6-5 and TRBJ2-3; D not resolved. The germline CDR1 and CDR2 sequences are MNHEY and SVGAGI. This CDR3 is 14 amino acids long. CDR3 loop: CGSSLRLGTDTQYF. CDR3 in DNA: TGTGGCAGCAGTCTCCGTTTAGGCACAGATACGCAGTATTTT.

This clonotype was detected ten times or more. The V gene is TRBV7-9, the J gene TRBJ1-3; 9 nucleotides align to TRBD1. V shed 5 bases and J 7 bases; nucleotides not matched to a gene: 9. The CDR3 consists of 15 residues. Per germline, CDR1 SEHNR and CDR2 FQNEAQ (reference sequence). CDR3 DNA: TGTGCCAGCAGCGAAGGACAGGGGAGGGGGAACACCATATATTTT. Its protein product is CASSEGQGRGNTIYF. The complete variable domain, with remaining parts taken from reference TRBV7-9 and TRBJ1-3, reads DTGVSQNPRHKITKRGQNVTFRCDPISEHNRLYWYRQTLGQGPEFLTYFQNEAQLEKSRLLSDRFSAERPKGSFSTLEIQRTEQGDSAMYLCASSEGQGRGNTIYFGEGSWLTVV.

The sample holds a few counts of this clonotype. This sequence joins TRBV5-4 and TRBJ1-1; possible D gene TRBD1, 5 bases. V lost 5 bases and J lost 0, with 14 bases in between. The germline V gene has CDR1 SGHNT and CDR2 YYREEE (reference sequence). The CDR3 contains 15 residues. CDR3 protein: CASSSAAGMNTEAFF. In nucleotides, the CDR3 is TGTGCCAGCAGTTCCGCAGCAGGGATGAACACTGAAGCTTTCTTT.

This clonotype was detected ten times or more. The genes are TRBV6-2 or TRBV6-3 and TRBJ2-1; perhaps TRBD1 as D (5 bases). Germline V gene lookup returns CDR1 MNHEY and CDR2 SVGEGT. V was trimmed by 6 bases and J by 0 bases, leaving 12 bases between them. The CDR3 is made up of 15 amino acids. The CDR3 DNA sequence: TGTGCCAGCAGCCGCAGGGCCCCCTCCTACAATGAGCAGTTCTTC. Its translation: CASSRRAPSYNEQFF.

Concerning this clonotype: A much larger clone is a single base away; this may be a read error. V and J are TRBV18 and TRBJ2-7; TRBD1 is a possible D gene (6 bases). The CDR3 has 15 residues. Germline V CDR1 and CDR2: KGHSH, LQKENI. This chain's CDR3 is CGSSPGQGSAYEQYV. As DNA, the CDR3 is TGTGGCAGCTCACCAGGGCAGGGGTCCGCCTACGAGCAGTACGTC.

Many counts were recorded for this clonotype. The chain is built from TRBV15 and TRBJ1-1, with D possibly TRBD1 on 5 matching bases. This CDR3 region has 15 residues. In germline, CDR1 is LNHNV, CDR2 YYDKDF (reference sequence). V lost 3 bases, J lost 1 base, and 12 bases lay in between. The CDR3, as DNA: TGTGCCACCAGCAGGAGTGGAACAGGGAACACTGAAGCTTTCTTT. The encoded protein is CATSRSGTGNTEAFF.

The sample holds many counts of this clonotype. J is TRBJ2-1 and V is TRBV6-2 or TRBV6-3; 7 nucleotides match TRBD2. The CDR3 has 16 residues. V lost 2 bases, J lost 0 bases, and 4 bases stayed unmatched. Germline CDR1 MNHEY, CDR2 SVGEGT. CDR3 sequence reads: CASSYGEGSSYNEQFF. CDR3 bases: TGTGCCAGCAGTTACGGGGAGGGCAGCTCCTACAATGAGCAGTTCTTC.

This clonotype was seen many times. The chain links TRBV9 to TRBJ2-7, with D perhaps TRBD2 (5 bases). V gave up 0 bases and J gave up 5 bases, with 12 bases separating them. The CDR3 sequence is 14 residues long. CDR1 and CDR2 from the germline V gene are SGDLS and YYNGEE. CDR3 residues: CASSVVKGRDEQYF. The CDR3 DNA reads TGTGCCAGCAGCGTAGTGAAAGGGAGAGACGAGCAGTACTTC.

This clonotype was recorded many times. The chain has TRBV27 and TRBJ1-1; D remains unclear. V was trimmed by 2 bases and J by 1 base, leaving 11 bases between them. The length of the CDR3 is 15 residues. Looked up from germline, CDR1 is MNHEY and CDR2 is SMNVEV (reference sequence). The CDR3 DNA reads TGTGCCAGCAGTTTAGTACGGGATACGAACACTGAAGCTTTCTTT. It is translated as CASSLVRDTNTEAFF.

A word on this clonotype: A clone one base away is much larger, so this may be a read error. V is TRBV3-1 and J is TRBJ1-2; D gene ambiguous. Germline loops: CDR1 LGHDT, CDR2 YNNKEL (reference sequence). This CDR3 spans 15 amino acids. In DNA form, the CDR3 reads TGTGCCAGCGGCCAAGTTCACAGTGCTCCAATCGGCTACACCTTC. This codes for CASGQVHSAPIGYTF.